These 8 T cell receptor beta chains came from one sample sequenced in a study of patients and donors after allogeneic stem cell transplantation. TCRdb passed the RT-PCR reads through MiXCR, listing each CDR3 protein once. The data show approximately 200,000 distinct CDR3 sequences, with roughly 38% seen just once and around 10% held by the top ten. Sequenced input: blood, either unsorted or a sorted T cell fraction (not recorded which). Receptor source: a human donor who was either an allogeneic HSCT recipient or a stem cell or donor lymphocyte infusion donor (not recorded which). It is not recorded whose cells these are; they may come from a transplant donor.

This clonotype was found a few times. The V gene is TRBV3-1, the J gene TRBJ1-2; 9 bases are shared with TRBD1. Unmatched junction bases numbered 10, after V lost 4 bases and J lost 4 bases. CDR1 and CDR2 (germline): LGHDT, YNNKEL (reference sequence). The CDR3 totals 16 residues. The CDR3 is CASSRGQGVRSYGYTF. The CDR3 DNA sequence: TGTGCCAGCAGCCGGGGACAGGGTGTGCGGAGCTATGGCTACACCTTC. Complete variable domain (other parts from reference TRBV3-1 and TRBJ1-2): DTAVSQTPKYLVTQMGNDKSIKCEQNLGHDTMYWYKQDSKKFLKIMFSYNNKELIINETVPNRFSPKSPDKAHLNLHINSLELGDSAVYFCASSRGQGVRSYGYTFGSGTRLTVV.

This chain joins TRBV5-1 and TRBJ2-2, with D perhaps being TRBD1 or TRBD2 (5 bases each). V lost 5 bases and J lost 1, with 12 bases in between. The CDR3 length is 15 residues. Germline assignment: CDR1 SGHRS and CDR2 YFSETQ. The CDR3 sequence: CASRPGRVNTGELFF. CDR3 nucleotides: TGCGCCAGCAGACCGGGACGAGTGAACACCGGGGAGCTGTTTTTT.

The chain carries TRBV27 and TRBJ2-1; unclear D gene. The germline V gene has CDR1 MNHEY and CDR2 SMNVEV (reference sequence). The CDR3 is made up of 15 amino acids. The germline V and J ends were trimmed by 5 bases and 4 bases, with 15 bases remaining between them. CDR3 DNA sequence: TGTGCCAGCAGTCCCCAGCCATTGGGTTACAATGAGCAGTTCTTC. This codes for CASSPQPLGYNEQFF.

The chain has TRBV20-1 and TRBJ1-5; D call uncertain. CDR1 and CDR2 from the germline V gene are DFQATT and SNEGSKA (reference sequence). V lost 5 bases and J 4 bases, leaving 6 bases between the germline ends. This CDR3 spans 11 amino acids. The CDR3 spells CSAGPNQPQHF. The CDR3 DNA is TGCAGTGCTGGCCCAAATCAGCCCCAGCATTTT.

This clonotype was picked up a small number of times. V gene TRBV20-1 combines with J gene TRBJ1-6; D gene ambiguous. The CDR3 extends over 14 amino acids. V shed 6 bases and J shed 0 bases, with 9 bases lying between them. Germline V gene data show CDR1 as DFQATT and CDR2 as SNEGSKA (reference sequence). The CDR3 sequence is CSAHHSSYNSPLHF. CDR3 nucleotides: TGCAGTGCCCATCACAGCTCCTATAATTCACCCCTCCACTTT.

The DNA for the CDR3 is TGTGCCAGCAAAAGGGATCCCGGGGCAGATACGCAGTATTTT. It specifies CASKRDPGADTQYF. This rearrangement joins TRBV7-2 to TRBJ2-3, with D possibly being TRBD2 (5 bases). There are 14 residues in the CDR3. The V end was cut by 7 bases, the J end by 4 bases, with 15 bases between. The germline CDR1 and CDR2 sequences are SGHTA and FQGNSA. The complete variable domain, with remaining parts taken from reference TRBV7-2 and TRBJ2-3, reads GAGVSQSPSNKVTEKGKDVELRCDPISGHTALYWYRQSLGQGLEFLIYFQGNSAPDKSGLPSDRFSAERTGGSVSTLTIQRTQQEDSAVYLCASKRDPGADTQYFGPGTRLTVL.

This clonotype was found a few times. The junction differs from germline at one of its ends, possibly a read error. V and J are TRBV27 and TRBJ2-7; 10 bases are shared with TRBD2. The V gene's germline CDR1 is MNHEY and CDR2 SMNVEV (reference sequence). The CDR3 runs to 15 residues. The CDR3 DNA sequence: TGTGCCAGCAGTGTATCCGGGACTAGCGTCAACGAGCAGTACTTC. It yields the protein CASSVSGTSVNEQYF.

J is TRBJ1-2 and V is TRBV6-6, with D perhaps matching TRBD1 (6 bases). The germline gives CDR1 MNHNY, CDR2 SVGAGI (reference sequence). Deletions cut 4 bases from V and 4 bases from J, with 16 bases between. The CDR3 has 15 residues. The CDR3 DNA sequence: TGTGCCAGCAGTTCCCCGATAAGGGGGGGCTATGGCTACACCTTC. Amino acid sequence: CASSSPIRGGYGYTF.